This section outlines one T cell receptor beta chain sequence together with its context. Its specificity is unknown. Documented treatment: roughly 18 received Ad26.COV2.S at low or high dose, single or two shots; 5 received placebo; per-sample allocation not given. It was on day 63 after the first vaccine or placebo injection that samples were taken. TCRdb keeps only in-frame clones here, not all; method: immunoSEQ multiplex PCR. Of hundreds of thousands of clones listed, roughly 91% were seen once; the top ten hold around 3.6%. The sample belongs to a study of Ad26.COV2.S vaccination and SARS-CoV-2 variants. General study results and limits: Substantial post-vaccination breadth of spike-specific CD8+ and CD4+ T cell responses was reported.

The germline CDR1 and CDR2 sequences are SGHTA and FQGTGA. The ends were cut back, 2 bases at V and 1 base at J, with 11 bases in the middle. The CDR3 runs 15 residues. V is TRBV7-3 and J is TRBJ2-5; no reliable D call. Source: peripheral blood, taken in a trial of Ad26.COV2.S vaccine versus placebo. The origin of this receptor is a person aged 18-60 years who received the Ad26.COV2.S COVID-19 vaccine or a placebo. The CDR3 loop is CASSLDGRPQETQYF. The CDR3 coding sequence is TGTGCCAGCAGCTTAGATGGCAGACCCCAAGAGACCCAGTACTTC. Based on the CDR3 plus reference TRBV7-3 and TRBJ2-5, the full variable domain is GAGVSQTPSNKVTEKGKYVELRCDPISGHTALYWYRQSLGQGPEFLIYFQGTGAADDSGLPNDRFFAVRPEGSVSTLKIQRTERGDSAVYLCASSLDGRPQETQYFGPGTRLLVL.